This record looks at one T cell receptor (beta chain) sequence and its context. The antigen it binds to is not known. No base qualities exist here, and no much larger clone lies one base off it. The sample is drawn from a study of blood T cell repertoires in COVID-19 (dated by TCRdb to 2018 to 2020). About the full investigation: Samples covering the acute and convalescent phases of COVID-19 were provided by collaborators in the United States, Italy and Spain. Where HLA class I and class II types were available, the types were taken from metadata supplied by the sample provider, not from assay-based typing. The sample metadata nearly always contained a de-identified subject ID, COVID-19 status, age in years and sex. The samples were drawn from two sources: the first 160 participants of the ongoing ImmuneRACE study, and about 1,300 subjects contributed by 6 global collaborators. Deeply sampled blood TCRbeta repertoires from subjects exposed to, actively infected with, or recovered from COVID-19 were included in the dataset. The prospective study material was composed of cDNA or gDNA derived from T cells, B-cell-depleted T cells, or PBMCs. A freely available public database, intended as a resource for researchers studying the immune response to SARS-CoV-2, is where the repertoires were released.

Participants in the prospective study were aged about 18 to 95 years, lived in some 24 United States geographic areas, and enrolled through a virtual design. To assign participants to cohorts, the prospective study relied on clinical history that participants themselves reported in a screening survey and a study questionnaire. Mobile phlebotomists in the prospective study collected whole blood, serum and a nasopharyngeal or oropharyngeal swab from every participant. Prospective study participants could optionally give additional blood draws and questionnaires over a 2-month period. Prospective study blood samples were shipped either frozen or at room temperature before DNA extraction. The cysteine opens and the phenylalanine closes a CDR3 of 15 amino acids. Solely the CDR3 DNA is kept, with 45 bases framed from the first base. The germline V gene sets CDR1 to MGHDK and CDR2 to SYGVNS. Ends trimmed: V by 2 bases, J by 3 bases; bases unmatched to a gene: 6.

On the study overall, not on this receptor specifically: The amount of clinical and demographic metadata varied by source and participant and was provided uncurated.

TCRbeta CDR3 regions were amplified from genomic DNA using the immunoSEQ Assay, a bias-controlled multiplex PCR. The authors processed their data as follows. Within the assay, amplification of reference gene primers was used to estimate how many nucleated cells each sample contained. To quantify the absolute abundance of each unique TCRbeta CDR3 rearrangement, sequence reads were collapsed and filtered. For each sample, productive Simpson clonality was calculated by taking the square root of Simpson's diversity index across productive rearrangements. Imported from immuneACCESS, the table was reduced by TCRdb to in-frame sequences with V and J called. These copies leave out some clones; in studies compared against another copy, an unresolved V gene accounts for under half, and the cause of the remainder is not known. The DNA was the basis for D and trimming; V, J and clone size are from that table. For this sample the table gives around 340,000 clones, of which 80% to 90% were detected only once. The top ten clones comprise approximately 4% of the sample.

This sequence originates from a woman in her thirties or forties with acute COVID-19. The rearrangement combines TRBV25-1 with TRBJ2-7; 8 central bases correspond to TRBD1. The specimen was PBMCs or T cells enriched from blood (not recorded which). For the CDR3, the sequence is CASSEKTGGSYEQYF. The base sequence is TGTGCCAGCAGTGAAAAAACAGGGGGTAGCTACGAGCAGTACTTC.